This T cell receptor (beta chain) appears in the sequencing data of a study of cytomegalovirus exposure and HLA in healthy donors. Study-level information: A prior study identified 110 million or so unique TCR beta sequences from roughly 180 million T cells. Whole-study results and caveats: CMV serostatus was the only immune exposure information that was available. In a later analysis, common viral pathogens appeared linked to several of the most significant clusters. The listing of roughly 160 TCR beta chains classed them as cytomegalovirus-associated.

The PCR employed 60 Vbeta primers together with 13 Jbeta primers. Assay used: immunoSEQ multiplex PCR; TCRdb lists only in-frame clones, some missing. The data show fewer than 150,000 clones, with around 70% seen just once and nearly 8.5% held by the top ten. To note about this clone: The antigen is not known.

The germline CDR1 and CDR2 sequences are MNHEY and SVGAGI. Deletions cut 8 bases from V and 0 bases from J, with 10 bases between. The CDR3 consists of 13 residues. The TCR comes from a woman in her thirties or forties in good health and CMV-seropositive. The V gene is TRBV6-5, the J gene TRBJ1-1; D gene unclear. Input material: PBMCs. The CDR3 sequence is CASVRSMNTEAFF. DNA for the CDR3: TGTGCCAGCGTTCGGAGCATGAACACTGAAGCTTTCTTT.